This TCR beta chain was sequenced during a study of cytomegalovirus exposure and HLA in healthy donors. Study observations and caveats: Of the V segments, some could not be distinguished, including TRBV6-2 and TRBV6-3, and were excluded.

V was trimmed by 4 bases and J by 4 bases, leaving 10 bases between them. The V gene's germline CDR1 is MGHRA and CDR2 YSYEKL. The CDR3 is 13 amino acids. As concerns this clone: Antigen unknown.

The PCR contained 60 Vbeta and 13 Jbeta primers. Profiled with immunoSEQ multiplex PCR; TCRdb holds only in-frame clones, not every one. The table lists 200,000 to 300,000 clones, 82% of them singletons. This receptor was identified in a woman in her forties in good health and CMV-seropositive. The specimen sequenced was PBMCs. The chain combines TRBV4-1 with TRBJ2-5; TRBD2 is a possible D gene (5 bases). The CDR3 DNA reads TGCGCCAGCAGCCCCCTACTAGTAGAGACCCAGTACTTC. This codes for CASSPLLVETQYF.